This T cell receptor beta chain was identified during a study of blood T cell repertoires in COVID-19. Study-wide background: Collection of acute and convalescent COVID-19 samples took place in the United States, Italy and Spain. Sources were T cells, B-cell-depleted T cells, or PBMCs; the material itself was cDNA or gDNA.

CDR3 length: 17 amino acids. From germline, CDR1 is MGHRA and CDR2 YSYEKL. The J segment lost 4 bases and the V segment lost 5 bases, leaving 14 bases of the junction unmatched. Methods used by the authors: Estimation of nucleated cell counts was performed using reference gene primer amplification. Measured with immunoSEQ multiplex PCR; TCRdb has only the in-frame clones, and not every one. Clone size and the V and J calls come from that table; the DNA yielded D and trimming. The sample includes 100,000 to 150,000 clones, roughly 84% of them seen just once. The sequence was obtained from a woman of 80 years or more with acute or convalescent COVID-19. Material: peripheral blood. This sequence joins TRBV4-1 and TRBJ2-5; TRBD2 agrees at 9 bases. The CDR3 sequence is CASSARAGGGARETQYF. The CDR3 nucleotides read TGCGCCAGCAGCGCACGGGCCGGCGGGGGGGCCAGAGAGACCCAGTACTTC.